The 19 T cell receptor beta chains reported below all come from one sample, sequenced in a study of blood T cell repertoires in COVID-19. Sequencing used immunoSEQ multiplex PCR; TCRdb keeps in-frame clones, though not all of them. Of about 51,000 clones in the sample, around 90% were seen once. Sequenced: peripheral blood. These TCRs come from a man between 50 and 59 years old with acute or convalescent COVID-19.

The V gene is TRBV30, the J gene TRBJ1-1; weak D call: TRBD1 (6 bases). Germline V CDR1 and CDR2: GTSNPN, SVGIG (reference sequence). The V end lost 0 bases, the J end lost 7 bases, and 15 bases lay between the germline ends. The CDR3 is 14 residues long. Here the CDR3 DNA reads TGTGCCTGGAGTGTATCGGGGGGCGGGAATGAAGCTTTCTTT. As protein: CAWSVSGGGNEAFF. The full variable domain, in which reference TRBV30 and TRBJ1-1 provide the parts outside the CDR3, is SQTIHQWPATLVQPVGSPLSLECTVEGTSNPNLYWYRQAAGRGLQLLFYSVGIGQISSEVPQNLSASRPQDRQFILSSKKLLLSDSGFYLCAWSVSGGGNEAFFGQGTRLTVV.

The chain combines TRBV11-2 with TRBJ2-7; TRBD1 matches 7 bases. Germline assignment: CDR1 SGHAT and CDR2 FQNNGV. Trimming removed 2 bases from V and 1 base from J; junction bases left unmatched: 8. This CDR3 region has 16 residues. The CDR3 DNA reads TGTGCCAGCAGCTTAAACGGACAGGCGAATTCCTACGAGCAGTACTTC. This encodes CASSLNGQANSYEQYF. Filled out from reference TRBV11-2 and TRBJ2-7, the complete variable domain reads EAGVAQSPRYKIIEKRQSVAFWCNPISGHATLYWYQQILGQGPKLLIQFQNNGVVDDSQLPKDRFSAERLKGVDSTLKIQPAKLEDSAVYLCASSLNGQANSYEQYFGPGTRLTVT.

The genes are TRBV6-5 and TRBJ2-1; 9 nucleotides align to TRBD1. V lost 4 bases to trimming and J lost 7 bases; unmatched junction nucleotides: 8. CDR1 is MNHEY, CDR2 SVGAGI, per germline. CDR3 length: 15 residues. The CDR3 DNA reads TGTGCCAGCAGTTCAGGAGGACAGGGGCGGAATGAGCAGTTCTTC. Protein product: CASSSGGQGRNEQFF.

V gene TRBV20-1 combines with J gene TRBJ2-5, with D possibly being TRBD2 (6 bases). Germline-derived CDR1 and CDR2 are DFQATT and SNEGSKA (reference sequence). Trimming removed 8 bases from V and 5 bases from J, with 12 bases in between. This CDR3 spans 11 amino acids. The CDR3 DNA reads TGCAGTCGGGAGTTTTTGGAGACCCAGTACTTC. This encodes CSREFLETQYF.

The chain is built from TRBV7-3 and TRBJ2-3; 9 bases are shared with TRBD1. This CDR3 is 15 amino acids long. Per the germline V gene, CDR1 is SGHTA and CDR2 is FQGTGA. V lost 5 bases to trimming and J lost 2 bases; unmatched junction nucleotides: 5. Here the CDR3 DNA reads TGTGCCAGCAGCCCTGGACAGGGGATCACAGATACGCAGTATTTT. It yields the protein CASSPGQGITDTQYF.

This chain uses TRBV30 with TRBJ1-6; 10 nucleotides match TRBD1. CDR3 length equals 12 residues. V was clipped by 8 bases and J by 6 bases; unmatched bases: 1. Germline loops: CDR1 GTSNPN, CDR2 SVGIG (reference sequence). In DNA, the CDR3 is TGTGCCGGACAGGGGGGTAATTCACCCCTCCACTTT. This codes for CAGQGGNSPLHF.

This clone was seen a handful of times. The rearrangement uses TRBV2 and TRBJ1-3; D might be TRBD1 (5 bases). Trimming took off 7 bases at V and 9 bases at J, with 16 bases between the two ends. Germline CDR1 is SNHLY and CDR2 is FYNNEI. The CDR3 has 13 residues. CDR3 in amino acids: CASKAASRGTIYF. In DNA form, the CDR3 reads TGTGCCAGCAAAGCCGCCTCTAGGGGCACCATATATTTT.

The chain combines TRBV7-9 with TRBJ2-1; the match to TRBD1 covers 9 bases. V shed 2 bases, J shed 8 bases, and the junction held 7 bases outside the gene matches. CDR3 size: 15 residues. The germline CDR1 and CDR2 sequences are SEHNR and FQNEAQ (reference sequence). CDR3 bases: TGTGCCAGCAGCTTAACGACAGGGGGTAGGGATGAGCAGTTCTTC. This translates into CASSLTTGGRDEQFF.

This chain joins TRBV29-1 and TRBJ2-7; possible D gene TRBD1, 5 bases. Germline loops: CDR1 SQVTM, CDR2 ANQGSEA. The ends were cut back, 3 bases at V and 2 bases at J, with 8 bases in the middle. This CDR3 is 12 amino acids long. The CDR3 loop reads CSVEGQTYEQYF. CDR3 in DNA: TGCAGCGTTGAGGGGCAGACCTACGAGCAGTACTTC.

The genes are TRBV30 and TRBJ1-6; D is ambiguous. The CDR3 sequence is 13 residues long. The germline V gene encodes CDR1 GTSNPN and CDR2 SVGIG (reference sequence). V lost 1 base and J 9 bases, leaving 10 bases between the germline ends. The CDR3 spells CAWSDSPSSPLHF. CDR3 DNA: TGTGCCTGGAGTGATAGCCCCAGTTCACCCCTCCACTTT.

The rearrangement links TRBV3-1 (or the pseudogene TRBV3-2) to TRBJ2-3; D is possibly TRBD2 (7 bases). Germline CDR1 reads LGHDT; CDR2 reads YNNKEL (reference sequence). The CDR3 spans 15 residues. The V and J ends lost 5 bases and 4 bases respectively, with 16 bases between them. The CDR3 reads CASSKGGGLSDTQYF. CDR3 bases: TGTGCCAGCAGCAAAGGGGGGGGCCTCTCAGATACGCAGTATTTT.

This clone came up once. The CDR3 protein is CASSVMTGTGTYNEQFF. CDR3 bases: TGTGCCAGCAGCGTGATGACCGGGACAGGGACCTACAATGAGCAGTTCTTC. The chain couples TRBV9 to TRBJ2-1, with 9 positions matching TRBD1. There are 17 residues in the CDR3. Germline V CDR1 and CDR2: SGDLS, YYNGEE. V trimming: 2 bases; J trimming: 2 bases; junction bases outside the gene matches: 8.

This rearrangement joins TRBV5-8 to TRBJ2-2, with TRBD1 matching 7 bases. From germline, CDR1 is SGHTS and CDR2 YDEGEE. The CDR3 has 16 amino acids. The ends lost 1 base at V and 5 bases at J; junction bases unmatched: 8. The chain's CDR3 is CASSLYPPQGTGELFF. CDR3 sequence (DNA): TGTGCCAGCAGCTTGTATCCTCCACAGGGGACCGGGGAGCTGTTTTTT.

The genes are TRBV7-2 and TRBJ2-7; tentative D call: TRBD2 (5 bases). Germline V CDR1 and CDR2: SGHTA, FQGNSA. The length of the CDR3 is 13 residues. Deletions cut 4 bases from V and 4 bases from J, with 11 bases between. The CDR3 region has the DNA TGTGCCAGCAGCTCGCGAGAGGGATACGAGCAGTACTTC. Protein: CASSSREGYEQYF.

The chain couples TRBV15 to TRBJ1-3, with no clear D. V lost 0 bases and J 0 bases, leaving 3 bases between the germline ends. The CDR3 is 14 residues long. The germline V gene encodes CDR1 LNHNV and CDR2 YYDKDF (reference sequence). CDR3 DNA sequence: TGTGCCACCAGCAGAGATCTCTCTGGAAACACCATATATTTT. Translated: CATSRDLSGNTIYF.

J is TRBJ1-3 and V is TRBV19; D unclear. Germline V gives CDR1 LNHDA, CDR2 SQIVND (reference sequence). This CDR3 is built from 14 residues. V dropped 5 bases and J dropped 0 bases, with 8 bases sitting between them. The CDR3 loop is CASSAGFSGNTIYF. The CDR3 DNA is TGTGCCAGTAGTGCTGGCTTCTCTGGAAACACCATATATTTT.

V and J are TRBV4-1 and TRBJ2-7; 9 bases are a match to TRBD1. CDR3 length: 19 residues. Germline V lookup: CDR1 MGHRA, CDR2 YSYEKL. V trimming: 0 bases; J trimming: 0 bases; junction bases outside the gene matches: 12. CDR3 DNA sequence: TGCGCCAGCAGCCAAGAATTGGGACAGGGCTTCCGTGGCTCCTACGAGCAGTACTTC. As protein: CASSQELGQGFRGSYEQYF.

This rearrangement joins TRBV11-3 to TRBJ2-2; D possibly corresponds to TRBD1 (5 bases). The V and J ends lost 0 bases and 3 bases respectively, with 14 bases between them. Germline loops: CDR1 SGHNT, CDR2 YENEEA. The CDR3 loop spans 17 amino acids. In nucleotides, the CDR3 is TGTGCCAGCAGCTTAGATCCGGGTGGGGCTCACACCGGGGAGCTGTTTTTT. It yields the protein CASSLDPGGAHTGELFF.

The CDR3 DNA follows: TGTGCCATCAGTGACTCAGGGGACACCGGGGAGCTGTTTTTT. It specifies CAISDSGDTGELFF. This sequence joins TRBV10-3 and TRBJ2-2; TRBD1 is a possible D gene (6 bases). The germline gives CDR1 ENHRY, CDR2 SYGVKD. The CDR3 contains 14 residues. Trimming pared 3 bases from V and 3 bases from J, leaving 8 bases between.